A selection of T cell receptor beta chains follows, all from one sample in a study of cytomegalovirus exposure and HLA in healthy donors. TCRdb's copy holds only in-frame clones and misses some; the assay was immunoSEQ multiplex PCR. This table holds about 120,000 clones, about four fifths found once. What was sequenced was PBMCs. Receptors were obtained from a woman between 25 and 40 years old in good health and CMV-seronegative. The conserved cysteine and the conserved F or W are not part of the CDR3 here.

j_call,v_call,cdr3_aa
TRBJ1-2,TRBV27,ASSSRTGNGYT
TRBJ1-5,TRBV7-2,ASDTGGTVNQPQH
TRBJ2-2,TRBV2,ASSLTGELF
TRBJ1-2,TRBV5-4,ASSLGNSGYGYT
TRBJ2-1,TRBV19,ASSLPTGATRNEQF
TRBJ2-7,TRBV19,ASSIVGGGERY
TRBJ1-1,TRBV19,ASRPPGQGLMNTEAF
TRBJ1-2,TRBV5-1,ASSLEEGFGDGYT
TRBJ1-5,TRBV6-1,ASGHSNQPQH
TRBJ2-2,TRBV11-3,ASSLGSGQKVFSGELF
TRBJ2-1,TRBV7-9,ASSPAGTGAGDEQF
TRBJ2-1,TRBV7-2,ASSQTGTGGYNEQF
TRBJ1-5,TRBV28,ASSFRQGFSNQPQH
TRBJ2-1,TRBV7-2,ASSQGRSSYNEQF
TRBJ2-1,TRBV7-6,ASSLGPSGGSF
TRBJ2-1,TRBV2,ASKGQEYNEQF
TRBJ2-2,TRBV5-4,ASSLATGMNTGELF
TRBJ2-3,TRBV4-3,ASSQDTRFSDTQY
TRBJ2-1,TRBV5-6,ASSDGLAGAYNEQF
TRBJ2-1,TRBV7-3,ASSRQAGGYNEQF
TRBJ2-2,TRBV19,ASITASGDTGELF
TRBJ2-6,TRBV4-3,ASSQETGLASGANVLT
TRBJ2-1,TRBV29-1,SVEEVAAEQF
TRBJ2-7,TRBV18,ASSRSDRGPYEQY
TRBJ2-7,TRBV28,ASTPGLAGGPTYEQY
TRBJ2-5,TRBV30,AWSLTLGQVETQY
TRBJ1-1,TRBV28,ASRSGGGTEAF
TRBJ1-1,TRBV14,ASSQGTGVFTEAF
TRBJ2-7,TRBV18,ASSPSRGYEQY
TRBJ2-3,TRBV19,ASSMAGDTQY
TRBJ2-1,TRBV9,ASSLSGNSYNEQF
TRBJ2-3,TRBV11-2,ASSLDDRYYTDTQY
TRBJ2-4,TRBV10-1,ASSPRWGLAKNIQY
TRBJ2-1,TRBV7-9,ASSSGAGGPYNEQF
TRBJ1-1,TRBV25-1,ASSGRGTEAF
TRBJ2-2,TRBV10-2,ASTTLSGRNTGELF
TRBJ1-5,TRBV28,ASSRRDQPQH
TRBJ2-3,TRBV5-8,ASSRDSRGADTQY
TRBJ2-4,TRBV28,ASSPLNKNIPVQY
TRBJ2-7,TRBV5-6,ASTRRGTSYEQY
TRBJ1-1,TRBV5-5,ASSLAGLPTEAF
TRBJ2-7,TRBV2,ASSLDYEQY
TRBJ1-2,TRBV5-1,ASSLRGSPSYGYT
TRBJ2-7,TRBV4-1,ASSQGVTDPLTYEQY